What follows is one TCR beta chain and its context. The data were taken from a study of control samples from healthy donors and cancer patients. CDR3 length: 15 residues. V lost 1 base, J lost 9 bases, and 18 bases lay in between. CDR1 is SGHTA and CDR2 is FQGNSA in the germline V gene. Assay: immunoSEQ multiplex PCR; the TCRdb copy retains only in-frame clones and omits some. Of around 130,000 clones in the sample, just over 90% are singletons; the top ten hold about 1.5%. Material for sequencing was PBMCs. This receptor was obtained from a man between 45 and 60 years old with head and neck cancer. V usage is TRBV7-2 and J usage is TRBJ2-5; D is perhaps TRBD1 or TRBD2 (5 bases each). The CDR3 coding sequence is TGTGCCAGCAGCTTAGGCGAGGGGCAGATGACGGCCCAGTACTTC. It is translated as CASSLGEGQMTAQYF. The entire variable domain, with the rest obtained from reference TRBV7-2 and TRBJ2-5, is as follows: GAGVSQSPSNKVTEKGKDVELRCDPISGHTALYWYRQSLGQGLEFLIYFQGNSAPDKSGLPSDRFSAERTGGSVSTLTIQRTQQEDSAVYLCASSLGEGQMTAQYFGPGTRLLVL.